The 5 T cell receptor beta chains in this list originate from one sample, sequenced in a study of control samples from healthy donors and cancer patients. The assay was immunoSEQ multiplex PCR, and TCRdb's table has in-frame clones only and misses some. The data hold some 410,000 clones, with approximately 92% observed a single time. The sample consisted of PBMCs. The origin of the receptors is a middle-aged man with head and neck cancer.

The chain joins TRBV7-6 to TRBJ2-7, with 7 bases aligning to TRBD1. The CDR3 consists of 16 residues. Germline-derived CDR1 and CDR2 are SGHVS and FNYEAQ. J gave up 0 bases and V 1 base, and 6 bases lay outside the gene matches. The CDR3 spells CASSLVGRGSSYEQYF. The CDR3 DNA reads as TGTGCCAGCAGCTTAGTGGGCAGGGGGAGCTCCTACGAGCAGTACTTC. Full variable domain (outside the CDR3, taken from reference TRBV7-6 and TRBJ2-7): GAGVSQSPRYKVTKRGQDVALRCDPISGHVSLYWYRQALGQGPEFLTYFNYEAQQDKSGLPNDRFSAERPEGSISTLTIQRTEQRDSAMYRCASSLVGRGSSYEQYFGPGTRLTVT.

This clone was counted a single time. The CDR3 here is CASSSGQNNEKLFF. In DNA form, the CDR3 reads TGTGCCAGCAGTTCGGGACAGAATAATGAAAAACTGTTTTTT. The chain is built from TRBV6-5 and TRBJ1-4; 7 nucleotides agree with TRBD1. Germline-derived CDR1 and CDR2 are MNHEY and SVGAGI. Germline trimming cut 4 bases from V and 4 bases from J; bases unmatched to any gene: 3. The CDR3 consists of 14 residues.

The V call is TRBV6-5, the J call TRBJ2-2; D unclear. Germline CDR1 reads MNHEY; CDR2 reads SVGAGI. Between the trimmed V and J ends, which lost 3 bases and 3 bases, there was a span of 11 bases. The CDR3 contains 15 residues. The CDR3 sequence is CASSYKGRDTGELFF. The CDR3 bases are TGTGCCAGCAGTTATAAGGGAAGAGACACCGGGGAGCTGTTTTTT.

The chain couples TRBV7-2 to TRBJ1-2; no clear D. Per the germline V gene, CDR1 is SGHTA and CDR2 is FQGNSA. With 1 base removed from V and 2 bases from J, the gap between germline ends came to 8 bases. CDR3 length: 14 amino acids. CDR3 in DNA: TGTGCCAGCAGCTTAGGCGTCGGAAACTATGGCTACACCTTC. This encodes CASSLGVGNYGYTF.

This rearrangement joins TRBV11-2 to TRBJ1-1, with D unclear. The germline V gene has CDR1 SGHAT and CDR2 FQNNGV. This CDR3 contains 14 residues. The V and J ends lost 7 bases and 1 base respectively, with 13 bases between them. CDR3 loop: CASTTLGQNTEAFF. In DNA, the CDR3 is TGTGCCAGCACCACGTTAGGGCAGAACACTGAAGCTTTCTTT.